The clone carrying this TCR beta chain was counted only a few times. TCR beta CDR3 regions were amplified from RNA transcripts. The study used the HTBI primer set for a first-round RT-PCR of the TCR CDR3. Each CDR3 protein is one row after TCRdb ran MiXCR on the multiplex PCR reads. The sample shows 640,000 or so distinct CDR3 sequences, 14% to 15% of them seen only once. These data originate in a study of T cells in Graves' hyperthyroidism and ophthalmopathy. Study as a whole: Peripheral blood was acquired at first diagnosis, ahead of any therapy whatsoever.

V shed 6 bases and J shed 0 bases, with 24 bases lying between them. This CDR3 spans 17 amino acids. Germline CDR1 DFQATT, CDR2 SNEGSKA (reference sequence). This sequence originates from a woman in her thirties or forties with Graves' ophthalmopathy. V is TRBV20-1 and J is TRBJ2-7; perhaps TRBD2 as D (6 bases). The source material was blood. The CDR3 sequence: CSAISRDFDLASYEQYF. CDR3 nucleotides: TGCAGTGCCATCAGCCGGGACTTCGATTTAGCCTCCTACGAGCAGTACTTC.